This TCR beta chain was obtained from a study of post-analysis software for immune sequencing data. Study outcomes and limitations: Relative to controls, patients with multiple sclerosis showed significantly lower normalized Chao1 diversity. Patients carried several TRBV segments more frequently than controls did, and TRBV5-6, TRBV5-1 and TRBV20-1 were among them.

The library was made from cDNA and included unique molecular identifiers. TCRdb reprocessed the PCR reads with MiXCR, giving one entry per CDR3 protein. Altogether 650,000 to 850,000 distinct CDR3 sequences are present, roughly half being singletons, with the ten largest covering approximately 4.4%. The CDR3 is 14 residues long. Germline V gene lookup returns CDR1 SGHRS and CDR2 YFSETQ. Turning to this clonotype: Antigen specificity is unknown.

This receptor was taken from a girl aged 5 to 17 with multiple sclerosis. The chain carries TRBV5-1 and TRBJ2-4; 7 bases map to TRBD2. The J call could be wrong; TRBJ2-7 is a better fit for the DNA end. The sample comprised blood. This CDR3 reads CASTPWAGVDEQYF. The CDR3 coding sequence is TGCGCCAGCACCCCCTGGGCGGGAGTGGACGAGCAGTACTTC.